This TCR beta chain derives from a study of OX40 agonist ivuxolimab in advanced cancers. Using immunoSEQ multiplex PCR, the repertoire was profiled, and TCRdb retains in-frame clones only, with some absent. Of roughly 15,000 clones listed, approximately 87% were seen once; the top ten hold about 6.7%. CDR1 and CDR2 (germline): LNHDA, SQIVND (reference sequence). V dropped 9 bases and J dropped 4 bases, with 16 bases sitting between them. The CDR3 has 14 residues. This clonotype was obtained from an adult with an advanced solid tumor such as melanoma, head and neck, liver or kidney cancer. The specimen was CD4+ or CD8+ T cells sorted from blood, collected in a trial of the OX40 agonist ivuxolimab. V usage is TRBV19 and J usage is TRBJ1-3; D gene uncertain. The CDR3 spells CASSYQVFGNTIYF. CDR3 sequence (DNA): TGTGCCAGCTCCTATCAAGTTTTCGGAAACACCATATATTTT.